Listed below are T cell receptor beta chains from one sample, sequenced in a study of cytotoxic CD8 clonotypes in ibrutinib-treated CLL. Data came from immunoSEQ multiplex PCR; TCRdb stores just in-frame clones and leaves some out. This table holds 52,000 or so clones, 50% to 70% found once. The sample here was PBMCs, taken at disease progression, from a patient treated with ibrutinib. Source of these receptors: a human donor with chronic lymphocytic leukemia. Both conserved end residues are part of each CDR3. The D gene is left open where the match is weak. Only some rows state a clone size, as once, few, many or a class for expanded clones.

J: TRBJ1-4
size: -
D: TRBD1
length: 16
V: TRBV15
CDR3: CATSSGQGGYDEKLFF
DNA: TGTGCCACCAGCAGTGGACAGGGGGGGTATGATGAAAAACTGTTTTTT

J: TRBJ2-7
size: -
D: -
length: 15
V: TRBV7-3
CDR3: CASSLMADSRYEQYF
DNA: TGTGCCAGCAGCTTAATGGCCGACTCCCGCTACGAGCAGTACTTC

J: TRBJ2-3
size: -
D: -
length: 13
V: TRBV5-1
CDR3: CASSSLDTDTQYF
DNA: TGCGCCAGCAGCTCCCTAGACACAGATACGCAGTATTTT

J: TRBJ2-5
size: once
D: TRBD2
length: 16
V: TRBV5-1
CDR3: CASRKLAGGRGETQYF
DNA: TGCGCCAGCCGAAAACTAGCGGGAGGGCGAGGGGAGACCCAGTACTTC

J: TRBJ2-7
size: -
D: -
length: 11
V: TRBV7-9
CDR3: CASSLNAEQYF
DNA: TGTGCCAGCAGCTTAAACGCCGAGCAGTACTTC

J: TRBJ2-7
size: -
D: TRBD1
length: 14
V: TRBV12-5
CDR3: CASSLTGALDEQYF
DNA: TGTGCTAGTTCTCTCACAGGGGCTCTGGACGAGCAGTACTTC

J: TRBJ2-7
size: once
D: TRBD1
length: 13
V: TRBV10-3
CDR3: CATLRQGSYEQYF
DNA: TGTGCCACTCTGCGACAGGGCTCCTACGAGCAGTACTTC

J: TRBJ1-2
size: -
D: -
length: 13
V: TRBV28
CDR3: CASSTAGPYGYTF
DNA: TGTGCCAGCAGTACCGCCGGACCCTATGGCTACACCTTC

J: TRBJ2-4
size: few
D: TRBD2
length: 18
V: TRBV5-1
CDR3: CASSRWTSGEAAKNIQYF
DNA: TGCGCCAGCAGCAGATGGACTAGCGGGGAGGCAGCCAAAAACATTCAGTACTTC

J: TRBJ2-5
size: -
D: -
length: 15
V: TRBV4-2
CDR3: CASSPTEGEGETQYF
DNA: TGTGCCAGCAGCCCGACTGAGGGGGAGGGGGAGACCCAGTACTTC

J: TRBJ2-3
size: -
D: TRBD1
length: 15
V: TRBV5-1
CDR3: CASSLGQGATDTQYF
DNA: TGCGCCAGCAGCTTGGGGCAGGGGGCGACAGATACGCAGTATTTT

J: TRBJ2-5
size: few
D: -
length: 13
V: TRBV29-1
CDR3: CSVKAGLQETQYF
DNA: TGCAGCGTTAAGGCCGGCCTACAAGAGACCCAGTACTTC

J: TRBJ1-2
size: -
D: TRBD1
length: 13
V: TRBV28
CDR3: CASTTGVGYGYTF
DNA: TGTGCCAGCACCACAGGGGTGGGGTATGGCTACACCTTC

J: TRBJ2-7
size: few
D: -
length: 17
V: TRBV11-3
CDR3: CASSLDGGGTGAYEQYF
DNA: TGTGCCAGCAGCTTAGATGGGGGGGGCACAGGGGCCTACGAGCAGTACTTC

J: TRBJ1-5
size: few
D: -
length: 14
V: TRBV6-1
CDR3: CASSELGSNQPQHF
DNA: TGTGCCAGCAGTGAATTGGGGAGCAATCAGCCCCAGCATTTT

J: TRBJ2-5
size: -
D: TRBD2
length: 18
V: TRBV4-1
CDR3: CASSQGRSLAGRQETQYF
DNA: TGCGCCAGCAGCCAAGGGCGATCACTAGCGGGGCGCCAAGAGACCCAGTACTTC

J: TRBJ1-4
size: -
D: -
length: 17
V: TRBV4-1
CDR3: CASSRTPGRTSNEKLFF
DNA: TGCGCCAGCAGCCGAACCCCGGGGCGAACTAGTAATGAAAAACTGTTTTTT

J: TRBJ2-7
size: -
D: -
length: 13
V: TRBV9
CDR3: CASSVGLTYEQYF
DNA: TGTGCCAGCAGCGTAGGCCTCACCTACGAGCAGTACTTC

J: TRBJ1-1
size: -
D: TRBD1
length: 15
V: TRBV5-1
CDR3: CASSQQGARSTEAFF
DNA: TGCGCCAGCAGCCAACAGGGGGCGCGGAGCACTGAAGCTTTCTTT

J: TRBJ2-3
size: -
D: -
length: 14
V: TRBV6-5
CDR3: CASKRGFGKDTQYF
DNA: TGTGCCAGCAAGAGGGGATTCGGTAAGGATACGCAGTATTTT

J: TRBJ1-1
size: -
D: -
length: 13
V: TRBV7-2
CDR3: CASSQHMNTEAFF
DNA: TGTGCCAGCAGCCAACACATGAACACTGAAGCTTTCTTT

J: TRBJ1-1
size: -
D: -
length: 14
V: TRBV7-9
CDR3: CASSPPQGNTEAFF
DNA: TGTGCCAGCAGCCCCCCGCAGGGGAACACTGAAGCTTTCTTT

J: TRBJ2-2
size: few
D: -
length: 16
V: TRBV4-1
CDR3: CASSQKTLTNTGELFF
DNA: TGCGCCAGCAGCCAAAAGACACTTACGAACACCGGGGAGCTGTTTTTT

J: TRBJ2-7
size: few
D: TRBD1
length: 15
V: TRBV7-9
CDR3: CASSLGQGLAYEQYF
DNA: TGTGCCAGCAGCTTAGGACAGGGGCTTGCTTACGAGCAGTACTTC

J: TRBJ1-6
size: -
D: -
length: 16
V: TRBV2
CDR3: CASSEEGGQGNSPLHF
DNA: TGTGCCAGCAGTGAAGAGGGAGGGCAGGGGAATTCACCCCTCCACTTT

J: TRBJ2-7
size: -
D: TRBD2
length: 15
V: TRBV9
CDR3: CASSVGLAGSYEQYF
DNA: TGTGCCAGCAGCGTAGGCCTAGCGGGCTCCTACGAGCAGTACTTC

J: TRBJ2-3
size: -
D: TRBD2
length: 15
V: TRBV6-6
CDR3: CAIATAGGGTDTQYF
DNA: TGTGCCATCGCGACGGCGGGCGGGGGGACGGATACGCAGTATTTT

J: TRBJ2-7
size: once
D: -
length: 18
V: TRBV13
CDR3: CASSLGLIGGLGAYEQYF
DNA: TGTGCCAGCAGCTTAGGCCTCATCGGCGGGCTTGGCGCCTACGAGCAGTACTTC

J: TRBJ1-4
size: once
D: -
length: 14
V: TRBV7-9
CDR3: CASSLGGGAEKLFF
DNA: TGTGCCAGCAGCTTAGGGGGCGGGGCCGAAAAACTGTTTTTT

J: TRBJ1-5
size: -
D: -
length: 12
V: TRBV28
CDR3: CASFTGYQPQHF
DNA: TGTGCCAGCTTCACAGGGTATCAGCCCCAGCATTTT

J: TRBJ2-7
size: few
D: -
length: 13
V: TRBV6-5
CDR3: CASSHRLSYEQYF
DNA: TGTGCCAGCAGTCATCGACTGTCCTACGAGCAGTACTTC

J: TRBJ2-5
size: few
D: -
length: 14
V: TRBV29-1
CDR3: CSVEEQGGLETQYF
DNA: TGCAGCGTTGAAGAACAGGGCGGTTTGGAGACCCAGTACTTC

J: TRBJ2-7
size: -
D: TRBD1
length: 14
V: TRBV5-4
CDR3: CASSEGQNSYEQYF
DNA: TGTGCCAGCAGCGAGGGACAGAACTCCTACGAGCAGTACTTC

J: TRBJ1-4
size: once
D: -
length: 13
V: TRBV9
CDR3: CASSVSPNEKLFF
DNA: TGTGCCAGCAGCGTTAGCCCGAATGAAAAACTGTTTTTT

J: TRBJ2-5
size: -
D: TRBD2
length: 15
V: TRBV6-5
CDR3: CASSHGGTSQETQYF
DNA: TGTGCCAGCAGTCACGGGGGGACTTCGCAAGAGACCCAGTACTTC

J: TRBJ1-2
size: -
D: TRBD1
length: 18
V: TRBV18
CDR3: CASSPPRGQGHPNYGYTF
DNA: TGTGCCAGCTCACCACCTCGGGGACAGGGACATCCTAACTATGGCTACACCTTC

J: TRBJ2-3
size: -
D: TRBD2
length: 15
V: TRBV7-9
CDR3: CASSLAGGYTDTQYF
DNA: TGTGCCAGCAGCTTAGCGGGGGGGTACACAGATACGCAGTATTTT

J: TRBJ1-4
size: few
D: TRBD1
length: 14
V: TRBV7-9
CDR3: CASSLDQGGEKLFF
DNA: TGTGCCAGCAGCTTAGACCAGGGGGGTGAAAAACTGTTTTTT

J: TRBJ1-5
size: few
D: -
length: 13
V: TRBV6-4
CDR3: CASSPERGQPQHF
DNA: TGTGCCAGCAGTCCCGAGAGGGGTCAGCCCCAGCATTTT

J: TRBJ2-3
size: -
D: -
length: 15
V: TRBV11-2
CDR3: CASSLLGGGGDTQYF
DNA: TGTGCCAGCAGCTTACTCGGCGGGGGCGGAGATACGCAGTATTTT

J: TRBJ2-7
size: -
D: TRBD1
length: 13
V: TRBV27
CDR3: CASGWDREVEQYF
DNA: TGTGCCAGCGGATGGGACAGGGAGGTCGAGCAGTACTTC

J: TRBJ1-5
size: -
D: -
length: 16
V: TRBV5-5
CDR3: CASSLRDRHSNQPQHF
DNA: TGTGCCAGCAGCTTGAGAGACCGGCACAGCAATCAGCCCCAGCATTTT

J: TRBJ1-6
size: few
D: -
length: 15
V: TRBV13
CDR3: CASSLSSGRNSPLHF
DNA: TGTGCCAGCAGCTTGAGTTCAGGGCGGAATTCACCCCTCCACTTT

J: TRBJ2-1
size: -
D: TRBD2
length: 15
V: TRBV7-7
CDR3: CASSLIAGASSEQFF
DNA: TGTGCTAGCAGCTTGATAGCGGGAGCCTCAAGCGAGCAGTTCTTC

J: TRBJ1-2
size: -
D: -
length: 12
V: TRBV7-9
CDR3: CASSLAGGGYTF
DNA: TGTGCCAGCAGCTTAGCCGGGGGAGGCTACACCTTC

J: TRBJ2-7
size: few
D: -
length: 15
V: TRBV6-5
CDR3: CASSYSIETVYEQYF
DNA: TGTGCCAGCAGTTACTCGATTGAGACAGTATACGAGCAGTACTTC